The present entry profiles one T cell receptor (beta chain) with its context. The protocol was immunoSEQ multiplex PCR, while the TCRdb copy is restricted to in-frame clones and leaves out a portion. Among about 3,500 clones listed, 86% were seen once. The data were obtained in a study of tumor T cells in aggressive B-cell lymphoma. Per the germline V gene, CDR1 is SNHLY and CDR2 is FYNNEI. Trimming shortened V by 2 bases and J by 4 bases, and 11 bases separated the two germline ends. The CDR3 totals 15 residues. This sequence joins TRBV2 and TRBJ2-2; D may be TRBD1 (6 bases). The receptor was isolated from an adult with diffuse large B cell lymphoma. Source material: tumor tissue. This CDR3 reads CASSEIRGGTGELFF. In DNA form, the CDR3 reads TGTGCCAGCAGTGAAATCAGGGGCGGCACCGGGGAGCTGTTTTTT. Full variable domain (outside the CDR3, taken from reference TRBV2 and TRBJ2-2): EPEVTQTPSHQVTQMGQEVILRCVPISNHLYFYWYRQILGQKVEFLVSFYNNEISEKSEIFDDQFSVERPDGSNFTLKIRSTKLEDSAMYFCASSEIRGGTGELFFGEGSRLTVL.